This T cell receptor beta chain was captured by sequencing in a study of T cell changes during pregnancy in multiple sclerosis. TCRdb's copy holds only in-frame clones and misses some; the assay was immunoSEQ multiplex PCR. The table shows roughly 70,000 clones, with 85% to 95% occurring only once. The CDR3 length is 13 residues. Germline V CDR1 and CDR2: LNHNV, YYDKDF (reference sequence). Between the trimmed V and J ends, which lost 5 bases and 6 bases, there was a span of 14 bases. The sequences come from peripheral blood, collected in the third trimester of pregnancy. The chain employs TRBV15 and TRBJ2-7; a weak D match, TRBD1 (5 bases). The source is a female donor in good health, enrolled as a control in a pregnancy study. CDR3 DNA: TGTGCCACCAGCGACAGAAATCCCCTCGAGCAGTACTTC. Translated: CATSDRNPLEQYF. Full variable domain (outside the CDR3, taken from reference TRBV15 and TRBJ2-7): DAMVIQNPRYQVTQFGKPVTLSCSQTLNHNVMYWYQQKSSQAPKLLFHYYDKDFNNEADTPDNFQSRRPNTSFCFLDIRSPGLGDTAMYLCATSDRNPLEQYFGPGTRLTVT.